This TCR beta chain was retrieved from a study of CD8 T cells in ankylosing spondylitis. The TCR beta libraries were generated through quantitative 5'-RACE incorporating molecular barcodes. TCRdb fed the 5' RACE reads into MiXCR, producing one record per CDR3 protein. The sample has 250,000 to 400,000 distinct CDR3 sequences; roughly 12% are singletons. Germline assignment: CDR1 DFQATT and CDR2 SNEGSKA (reference sequence). The J segment lost 4 bases and the V segment lost 7 bases, leaving 9 bases of the junction unmatched. The CDR3 sequence is 14 residues long. This clonotype was seen a handful of times. Its specificity is not known. Study results and limitations: Seemingly characteristic of ankylosing spondylitis blood was a TCR beta motif consisting of 7 or 8 highly homologous variants.

Material: blood, either unsorted or a sorted T cell fraction (not recorded which). The chain joins TRBV20-1 to TRBJ2-2; 7 bases are shared with TRBD1. The TCR was taken from a female donor with ankylosing spondylitis or in good health (not recorded which). The CDR3 sequence: CSVKTGSGTGELFF. The CDR3 coding sequence is TGCAGTGTCAAGACAGGGTCGGGCACCGGGGAGCTGTTTTTT.